A single count supports the clone carrying this TCR beta chain. Its antigen is not identified. The source of the sample is a study of cytomegalovirus exposure and HLA in healthy donors. Overall study context: The same platform was used for the 110 or so validation repertoires and the 650 to 800 first-cohort repertoires, a later analysis reported. Study conclusions and caveats: It was found in a later analysis that first-cohort TCR clusters tended to co-occur in the 95 to 150 validation repertoires. The study put 160 or so TCR beta chains on its list as cytomegalovirus-associated.

This CDR3 region has 14 residues. Germline CDR1 and CDR2: LNHDA and SQIVND (reference sequence). With 1 base clipped from V and 11 bases from J, the junction kept 9 bases outside the gene matches. Some clones are missing from TCRdb's copy, which holds only in-frame ones; the method was immunoSEQ multiplex PCR. The sample lists 70,000 to 80,000 clones; roughly 95% were seen once. This receptor was obtained from a woman under 30 in good health and CMV-seropositive. The chain couples TRBV19 to TRBJ1-2; 8 bases align to TRBD1. What was sequenced was PBMCs. The CDR3 region has the DNA TGTGCCAGTAGTATAGGGTTAACAGGGGGAGCTTACACCTTC. Its translation is CASSIGLTGGAYTF. Full variable domain (remainder filled in from reference TRBV19 and TRBJ1-2): DGGITQSPKYLFRKEGQNVTLSCEQNLNHDAMYWYRQDPGQGLRLIYYSQIVNDFQKGDIAEGYSVSREKKESFPLTVTSAQKNPTAFYLCASSIGLTGGAYTFGSGTRLTVV.